The entry that follows covers one T cell receptor beta chain sequence. The method was immunoSEQ multiplex PCR; TCRdb's version includes in-frame clones alone and lacks a portion of them. The repertoire has 150,000 to 200,000 clones, over 75% of them found once; the top ten carry approximately 9%. The entry originates in a study of blood T cell repertoires in COVID-19. The ends were cut back, 0 bases at V and 7 bases at J, with 15 bases in the middle. The CDR3 extends over 16 amino acids. The germline CDR1 and CDR2 sequences are WSHSY and SAAADI. Participants had their cohort set by participant-reported clinical history.

The chain recombines TRBV10-2 with TRBJ1-4; D might be TRBD1 (5 bases). This clonotype was sampled from a young woman who had recovered from COVID-19. Sequencing was carried out using PBMCs or T cells enriched from blood (not recorded which). The CDR3 reads CASSESGTGGGEKLFF. CDR3 nucleotide sequence: TGCGCCAGCAGTGAGTCCGGGACCGGGGGGGGTGAAAAACTGTTTTTT.